These 21 T cell receptor beta chains came from one sample sequenced in a study of T cell repertoires in cytomegalovirus infection. Antigens of these TCRs are unknown. TCRdb passed the reads through MiXCR, listing each CDR3 protein once. Here the sample spans about 890,000 distinct CDR3 sequences, roughly 30% being singletons. The material was cultured CD8+ T cells from PBMCs, obtained from culture after CMV antigen stimulation. Source of these receptors: a human donor in good health (CMV status not recorded). Some clones in this sample may be carry-over from other donors' samples.

The rearrangement uses TRBV6-5 and TRBJ1-2; D might be TRBD1 (6 bases). From germline, CDR1 is MNHEY and CDR2 SVGAGI. Trimming stripped 2 bases from V and 5 bases from J, with 15 bases between. This CDR3 region has 15 residues. CDR3 sequence: CASSYLTGTQYGYTF. The CDR3 DNA follows: TGTGCCAGCAGTTACCTCACCGGGACACAGTATGGCTACACCTTC.

The rearrangement links TRBV7-6 to TRBJ1-1, with D possibly matching TRBD1 (6 bases). The germline V and J ends were trimmed by 11 bases and 3 bases, with 16 bases remaining between them. This CDR3 has 13 amino acids. Germline V gene data show CDR1 as SGHVS and CDR2 as FNYEAQ. CDR3 DNA sequence: TGTGCCGGCATTGAGGGGGGCGACACTGAAGCTTTCTTT. Translation: CAGIEGGDTEAFF.

There are a few counts of this clonotype. The junction shows a germline mismatch at one end, possibly a read error. The chain has TRBV9 and TRBJ1-1; no definite D call. Germline V lookup: CDR1 SGDLS, CDR2 YYNGEE. This CDR3 contains 13 residues. Here the CDR3 DNA reads TGTGCCAGCAGCGTAGACGGCCGTATCCCGCTTATATTT. Translated: CASSVDGRIPLIF.

This clonotype was counted many times. The chain uses TRBV7-8 and TRBJ2-3; 7 bases agree with TRBD2. Trimming removed 5 bases from V and 1 base from J; junction bases left unmatched: 15. The CDR3 contains 18 residues. The germline CDR1 and CDR2 sequences are SGHVS and FQNEAQ. As DNA, the CDR3 is TGTGCCAGCAGCAAAAGGGCTTTAACGGCGGGAGGCACAGATACGCAGTATTTT. It encodes CASSKRALTAGGTDTQYF.

CDR3 loop: CASSESEPNYNSPLHF. The CDR3 DNA reads TGTGCCAGCAGTGAAAGCGAACCGAATTATAATTCACCCCTCCACTTT. The V and J genes are TRBV2 and TRBJ1-6; D gene ambiguous. Germline CDR1 reads SNHLY; CDR2 reads FYNNEI. The V end lost 2 bases, the J end lost 4 bases, and 12 bases lay between the germline ends. This CDR3 is built from 16 residues.

This clonotype was seen a single time. The V gene is TRBV10-3, the J gene TRBJ2-3; TRBD2 agrees at 7 bases. Germline CDR1 ENHRY, CDR2 SYGVKD. The CDR3 spans 14 residues. Losses at the gene ends were 3 bases for V and 4 bases for J; bases not matched to a gene: 4. CDR3 DNA sequence: TGTGCCATCAGTGATGCGGGGGTCCCAGATACGCAGTATTTT. The encoded protein is CAISDAGVPDTQYF.

Ten or more counts support this clonotype. The V gene is TRBV28, the J gene TRBJ1-6, with D perhaps matching TRBD1 (5 bases). V dropped 7 bases and J dropped 7 bases, with 11 bases sitting between them. This CDR3 comprises 13 residues. Germline V lookup: CDR1 MDHEN, CDR2 SYDVKM. CDR3 region: CASIQWGNSPLHF. CDR3 nucleotides: TGTGCCAGCATACAATGGGGGAATTCACCCCTCCACTTT.

This clonotype was found many times. The chain has TRBV7-2 and TRBJ1-2; D ambiguous. Germline V gene sequence: CDR1 SGHTA, CDR2 FQGNSA. The V end lost 2 bases, the J end lost 2 bases, and 9 bases lay between the germline ends. The CDR3 extends over 14 amino acids. CDR3 protein: CASSLSLGNYGYTF. CDR3 nucleotide sequence: TGTGCCAGCAGCTTATCTTTGGGCAACTATGGCTACACCTTC.

This clonotype was seen only a few times. This rearrangement joins TRBV6-5 to TRBJ2-5; D is uncertain. V was trimmed by 2 bases and J by 3 bases, leaving 16 bases between them. The CDR3 totals 16 residues. CDR1 is MNHEY, CDR2 SVGAGI, per germline. The CDR3 loop is CASSYRPDELEETQYF. The CDR3 nucleotides are TGTGCCAGCAGTTACCGACCGGATGAGCTGGAAGAGACCCAGTACTTC.

This clonotype has just a few counts. V is TRBV20-1 and J is TRBJ1-2; 10 bases are a match to TRBD1. CDR3 length equals 16 residues. J lost 2 bases, V lost 5 bases, and 11 bases had no gene match. Germline-derived CDR1 and CDR2 are DFQATT and SNEGSKA (reference sequence). The CDR3 reads CSAPDRGRNNNYGYTF. DNA for the CDR3: TGCAGTGCTCCAGACAGGGGGCGCAACAACAACTATGGCTACACCTTC.

The CDR3 protein is CAGTARANTGELFF. The CDR3 bases are TGTGCCGGCACGGCGCGAGCGAACACCGGGGAGCTGTTTTTT. The V call is TRBV6-5, the J call TRBJ2-2; D not resolved. CDR1 is MNHEY and CDR2 is SVGAGI in the germline V gene. This CDR3 has 14 residues. Trimming left V 11 bases short and J 0 bases short, with 13 bases between.

Many counts were recorded for this clonotype. The chain joins TRBV19 to TRBJ2-1; the match to TRBD1 covers 9 bases. V lost 0 bases, J lost 5 bases, and 5 bases stayed unmatched. Germline loops: CDR1 LNHDA, CDR2 SQIVND (reference sequence). CDR3 size: 16 residues. The CDR3: CASSIEGTGRHNEQFF. The CDR3 bases are TGTGCCAGTAGTATAGAAGGGACAGGGAGACACAATGAGCAGTTCTTC.

The chain combines TRBV7-3 with TRBJ2-1; D gene unclear. CDR3 length equals 13 residues. The V end lost 4 bases, the J end lost 6 bases, and 10 bases lay between the germline ends. Germline V gene sequence: CDR1 SGHTA, CDR2 FQGTGA. The DNA for the CDR3 is TGTGCCAGCAGCTCGCATGCCCTCAATGAGCAGTTCTTC. It specifies CASSSHALNEQFF.

This chain links TRBV28 with TRBJ2-1, with TRBD2 matching over 8 bases. This CDR3 is 15 amino acids long. Germline-derived CDR1 and CDR2 are MDHEN and SYDVKM. The J segment lost 4 bases and the V segment lost 3 bases, leaving 5 bases of the junction unmatched. The CDR3 coding sequence is TGTGCCAGCAGTTTTCCCGGGGGGGCTTACAATGAGCAGTTCTTC. This translates into CASSFPGGAYNEQFF.

V gene TRBV12-3 or TRBV12-4 combines with J gene TRBJ1-4, with D possibly matching TRBD1 (5 bases). Between the trimmed V and J ends, which lost 5 bases and 0 bases, there was a span of 7 bases. The CDR3 length is 14 residues. CDR3 loop: CASSQTATNEKLFF. The CDR3 DNA reads as TGTGCCAGCAGTCAGACAGCAACTAATGAAAAACTGTTTTTT.

Details on this clonotype: A much bigger clone sits one base away, suggesting this may be a read error. The chain has TRBV7-2 and TRBJ2-3; the D call may be TRBD1 or TRBD2 (6 bases each). Germline lookup yields CDR1 SGHTA and CDR2 FQGNSA. Trimming pared 5 bases from V and 2 bases from J, leaving 14 bases between. CDR3 length: 15 amino acids. CDR3 DNA sequence: TGTGCCAGCAGCCGGGACGGGGGCCCCACAGATACGCAGTATTTT. Protein product: CASSRDGGPTDTQYF.

The chain recombines TRBV27 with TRBJ2-5; D is uncertain. With 2 bases removed from V and 0 bases from J, the gap between germline ends came to 10 bases. There are 15 residues in the CDR3. CDR1 is MNHEY and CDR2 is SMNVEV in the germline V gene (reference sequence). The CDR3 DNA is TGTGCCAGCAGTTTAGGTTGGCATTACCAAGAGACCCAGTACTTC. This sequence encodes CASSLGWHYQETQYF.

This chain links TRBV19 with TRBJ2-2, with D maybe TRBD1 (5 bases). The CDR3 is 14 amino acids. V shed 8 bases and J shed 1 base, with 11 bases lying between them. CDR1 LNHDA and CDR2 SQIVND come from the germline V gene (reference sequence). The CDR3 reads CASVRQGNTGELFF. The CDR3 nucleotides are TGTGCCAGTGTCAGGCAGGGGAACACCGGGGAGCTGTTTTTT.

This chain connects TRBV14 to TRBJ2-5; 7 nucleotides match TRBD2. There are 14 residues in the CDR3. The germline CDR1 and CDR2 sequences are SGHDN and FVKESK. J gave up 5 bases and V 2 bases, and 5 bases lay outside the gene matches. CDR3 in amino acids: CASSQPWGGETQYF. The CDR3 bases are TGTGCCAGCAGCCAACCTTGGGGAGGGGAGACCCAGTACTTC.

This clonotype was detected a few times. The chain employs TRBV25-1 and TRBJ1-2, with no clear D. Germline values: CDR1 MGHDK, CDR2 SYGVNS. The CDR3 sequence is 13 residues long. V lost 0 bases and J lost 7, with 9 bases in between. CDR3 nucleotides: TGTGCCAGCAGTGAATATCGAGACACTGGCTACACCTTC. Its translation: CASSEYRDTGYTF.

CDR3 DNA: TGTGCCAGCCTCCTGGCGGGGGGATTAGGGGCGGAGACCCAGTACTTC. Amino acids: CASLLAGGLGAETQYF. This sequence joins TRBV2 and TRBJ2-5; 8 bases match TRBD2. Per the germline V gene, CDR1 is SNHLY and CDR2 is FYNNEI. The CDR3 is made up of 16 amino acids. The J segment lost 5 bases and the V segment lost 8 bases, leaving 16 bases of the junction unmatched.